This is a list of T cell receptor beta chains from one sample in a study of OX40 agonist ivuxolimab in advanced cancers. Clones were read by immunoSEQ multiplex PCR, and TCRdb kept only the in-frame ones, dropping some. The sample has over 100,000 clones, roughly nine tenths seen once. This specimen was CD4+ or CD8+ T cells sorted from blood, taken in a trial of the OX40 agonist ivuxolimab. All receptors derive from an adult with an advanced solid tumor such as melanoma, head and neck, liver or kidney cancer. The CDR3 runs from the conserved cysteine through the conserved F or W. The D gene is left open where the match is weak. The size of a clone is reported for some rows only, either as once, few or many, or as a class for expanded clones.

TRBV2	TRBJ2-7	NA	TRBD1	CASTDRGFGEQYF	TGTGCCAGTACGGACAGGGGGTTCGGCGAGCAGTACTTC
TRBV7-2	TRBJ2-5	NA	TRBD2	CASSPSGLAGGPTQYF	TGTGCCAGCAGTCCATCCGGGCTAGCGGGGGGCCCGACCCAGTACTTC
TRBV19	TRBJ2-1	NA	NA	CASSIRGEQFF	TGTGCCAGTAGTATCAGGGGAGAGCAGTTCTTC
TRBV29-1	TRBJ2-4	NA	NA	CSAVWGNIQYF	TGCAGCGCAGTGTGGGGAAACATTCAGTACTTC
TRBV7-6	TRBJ1-4	NA	NA	CASSFGRGREKLFF	TGTGCCAGCAGCTTTGGCAGGGGTAGGGAAAAACTGTTTTTT
TRBV10-3	TRBJ1-2	NA	NA	CAISESRGYGYTF	TGTGCCATCAGTGAGTCTCGGGGGTATGGCTACACCTTC
TRBV5-4	TRBJ2-1	once	TRBD2	CASSLAGTSAAEQFF	TGTGCCAGCAGCTTGGCCGGGACTAGCGCGGCTGAGCAGTTCTTC
TRBV2	TRBJ1-4	NA	NA	CASSEAVGQNEKLFF	TGTGCCAGCAGTGAGGCGGTCGGACAGAATGAAAAACTGTTTTTT
TRBV4-2	TRBJ2-1	NA	TRBD2	CASSIDWGGNEQFF	TGTGCCAGCAGTATCGACTGGGGGGGCAATGAGCAGTTCTTC
TRBV2	TRBJ1-5	NA	TRBD1	CASSSGQGKQPQHF	TGTGCCAGCAGCTCAGGACAGGGTAAACAGCCCCAGCATTTT
TRBV19	TRBJ2-3	once	NA	CASSTPRGTDTQYF	TGTGCCAGTAGTACCCCTAGAGGTACGGATACGCAGTATTTT
TRBV28	TRBJ1-6	NA	NA	CASSLPASTLHF	TGTGCCAGCAGTTTACCCGCCTCGACCCTCCACTTT
TRBV5-6	TRBJ2-3	NA	NA	CASSWTDTTDTQYF	TGTGCCAGCAGCTGGACAGATACCACAGATACGCAGTATTTT
TRBV18	TRBJ2-5	once	TRBD2	CASSEGLAGQETQYF	TGTGCCAGCTCAGAGGGACTAGCGGGACAAGAGACCCAGTACTTC
TRBV7-9	TRBJ2-7	NA	NA	CASSLADWRSEQYF	TGTGCCAGCAGCTTAGCCGATTGGAGGAGCGAGCAGTACTTC
TRBV28	TRBJ2-1	NA	TRBD2	CASSSLAGGTYNEQFF	TGTGCCAGCAGTTCTTTAGCGGGGGGGACATACAATGAGCAGTTCTTC
TRBV11-2	TRBJ1-1	NA	NA	CASSLGTDQAFF	TGTGCCAGCAGCTTAGGGACGGACCAAGCTTTCTTT
TRBV4-3	TRBJ2-3	NA	NA	CASSRRQASTDTQYF	TGCGCCAGCAGCCGGAGACAGGCCTCCACAGATACGCAGTATTTT
TRBV28	TRBJ2-5	NA	NA	CASTTGPIETQYF	TGTGCCAGCACCACCGGCCCTATAGAGACCCAGTACTTC
TRBV4-1	TRBJ2-1	NA	NA	CASSASLSLPHNEQFF	TGCGCCAGCAGCGCTTCCTTATCCCTTCCCCACAATGAGCAGTTCTTC
TRBV5-6	TRBJ2-7	NA	NA	CASSLKPDGPYEQYF	TGTGCCAGCAGCCTCAAACCTGACGGACCCTACGAGCAGTACTTC
TRBV18	TRBJ2-1	NA	TRBD2	CASSPSGGFNEQFF	TGTGCCAGCTCACCTAGCGGGGGCTTCAATGAGCAGTTCTTC
TRBV10-2	TRBJ2-5	NA	NA	CASRRHQETQYF	TGCGCCAGCAGGAGGCACCAAGAGACCCAGTACTTC
TRBV19	TRBJ1-4	few	NA	CASSISSSTNEKLFF	TGTGCCAGTAGTATTAGCAGCTCAACTAATGAAAAACTGTTTTTT
TRBV30	TRBJ2-5	NA	NA	CAWSVRGHPKETQYF	TGTGCCTGGAGTGTACGGGGACATCCGAAAGAGACCCAGTACTTC
TRBV5-8	TRBJ2-7	NA	NA	CASSFSPGTYEQYF	TGTGCCAGCAGCTTCTCCCCGGGAACCTACGAGCAGTACTTC
TRBV30	TRBJ1-4	once	NA	CAWSRGNEKLFF	TGTGCCTGGAGTCGAGGAAATGAAAAACTGTTTTTT
TRBV10-3	TRBJ1-4	NA	NA	CAISDRGANEKLFF	TGTGCCATCAGTGACAGGGGAGCTAATGAAAAACTGTTTTTT
TRBV2	TRBJ1-1	few	NA	CASTNRGQSAEAFF	TGTGCCAGCACCAATAGGGGTCAGAGCGCTGAAGCTTTCTTT
TRBV7-9	TRBJ1-2	once	NA	CASSLALEGGYTF	TGTGCTAGCAGCTTAGCGCTGGAGGGTGGCTACACCTTC
TRBV11-3	TRBJ2-3	NA	TRBD2	CASSSGLAGGQRDTQYF	TGTGCCAGCAGCTCGGGACTAGCGGGGGGGCAAAGAGATACGCAGTATTTT
TRBV18	TRBJ1-5	NA	NA	CASSWNSNQPQHF	TGTGCCAGCTCTTGGAATAGCAATCAGCCCCAGCATTTT
TRBV7-2	TRBJ1-1	NA	NA	CASSSQPIYEAFF	TGTGCCAGCAGCTCCCAGCCGATTTATGAAGCTTTCTTT